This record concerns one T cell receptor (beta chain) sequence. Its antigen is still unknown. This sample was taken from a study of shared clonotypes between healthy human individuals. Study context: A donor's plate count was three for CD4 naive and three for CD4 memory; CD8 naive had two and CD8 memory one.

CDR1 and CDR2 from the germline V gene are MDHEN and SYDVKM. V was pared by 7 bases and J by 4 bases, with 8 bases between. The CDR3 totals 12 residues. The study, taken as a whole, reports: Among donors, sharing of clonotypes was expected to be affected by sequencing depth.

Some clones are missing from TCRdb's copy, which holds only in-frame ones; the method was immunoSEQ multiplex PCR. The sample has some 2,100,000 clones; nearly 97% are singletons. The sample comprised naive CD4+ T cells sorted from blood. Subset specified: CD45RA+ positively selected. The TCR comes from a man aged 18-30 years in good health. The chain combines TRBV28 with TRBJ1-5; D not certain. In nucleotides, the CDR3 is TGTGCCAGCATCGGGGAAAATCAGCCCCAGCATTTT. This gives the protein CASIGENQPQHF.